Each of the 8 T cell receptor beta chains below was sequenced from the same sample in a study of control samples from healthy donors and cancer patients. TCRdb's table, derived via immunoSEQ multiplex PCR, lists solely in-frame clones and lacks some. The data show tens of thousands of clones, approximately 89% seen once. Source material: PBMCs. These receptors were collected from a middle-aged woman with head and neck cancer.

The chain uses TRBV12-3 or TRBV12-4 and TRBJ1-2, with a weak D call TRBD1 (5 bases). CDR3 size: 13 residues. Trimming stripped 4 bases from V and 5 bases from J, with 11 bases between. This chain's CDR3 is CASSSWGEYGYTF. The CDR3 DNA is TGTGCCAGCAGTTCGTGGGGGGAGTATGGCTACACCTTC.

The chain employs TRBV18 and TRBJ1-2; no firm D call. This CDR3 has 15 residues. V gave up 3 bases and J gave up 0 bases, with 11 bases separating them. Germline assignment: CDR1 KGHSH and CDR2 LQKENI. CDR3 sequence: CASSPGSASNYGYTF. The CDR3 DNA follows: TGTGCCAGCTCACCTGGGTCAGCTTCTAACTATGGCTACACCTTC.

This clone showed up just once. V and J are TRBV7-2 and TRBJ2-5; 9 nucleotides match TRBD2. The CDR3 runs 16 residues. V trimming: 2 bases; J trimming: 6 bases; junction bases outside the gene matches: 10. The V gene's germline CDR1 is SGHTA and CDR2 FQGNSA. The CDR3 sequence is CASSLLVLAGLQTQYF. Here the CDR3 DNA reads TGTGCCAGCAGCTTATTGGTCCTAGCGGGGCTTCAGACCCAGTACTTC.

The chain couples TRBV6-5 to TRBJ1-2; tentatively, D is TRBD1 (5 bases). The CDR3 spans 13 residues. V was shortened by 6 bases and J by 2 bases, with 10 bases between the two germline ends. Germline values: CDR1 MNHEY, CDR2 SVGAGI. CDR3 sequence (DNA): TGTGCCAGCAGGCGGGGACGGAACTATGGCTACACCTTC. Protein sequence: CASRRGRNYGYTF.

The rearrangement links TRBV4-1 to TRBJ1-2; 7 bases line up with TRBD1. The V gene end was trimmed by 1 base and the J gene end by 4 bases; junction bases not matched to a gene: 3. Germline CDR1 is MGHRA and CDR2 is YSYEKL. The length of the CDR3 is 14 residues. The CDR3 loop reads CASSQVGDSYGYTF. As DNA, the CDR3 is TGCGCCAGCAGCCAAGTGGGGGACAGCTATGGCTACACCTTC.

The chain recombines TRBV30 with TRBJ2-6; 7 bases agree with TRBD1. The length of the CDR3 is 16 residues. With V trimmed by 5 bases and J by 4 bases, 11 bases remained unmatched. Germline CDR1 GTSNPN, CDR2 SVGIG (reference sequence). CDR3 loop: CAWEGAGGSGANVLTF. The CDR3, as DNA: TGTGCCTGGGAGGGGGCAGGGGGTTCGGGGGCCAACGTCCTGACTTTC.

The V call is TRBV18, the J call TRBJ1-1; D remains unclear. With 2 bases removed from V and 1 base from J, the gap between germline ends came to 2 bases. Germline V gene lookup returns CDR1 KGHSH and CDR2 LQKENI. The CDR3 is made up of 12 amino acids. The CDR3 nucleotides read TGTGCCAGCTCACCAGCGAACACTGAAGCTTTCTTT. Protein product: CASSPANTEAFF.

The CDR3 is CASSLQVVGGKETQYF. The CDR3 DNA reads as TGTGCCAGCAGCTTACAAGTTGTAGGGGGAAAGGAGACCCAGTACTTC. This chain links TRBV7-7 with TRBJ2-5, with D perhaps matching TRBD1 (6 bases). The CDR3 length is 16 residues. CDR1 SSHAT and CDR2 FNYEAQ come from the germline V gene (reference sequence). Trimming left V 2 bases short and J 5 bases short, with 18 bases between.